This T cell receptor beta chain comes out of a study of T cells in Graves' hyperthyroidism and ophthalmopathy (dated by TCRdb to 2018 to 2020). In terms of the full investigation: Peripheral blood samples were taken at the time of initial diagnosis, prior to any treatment. The study also compared thyroid tissue and blood T-cell repertoires from five or six Graves' hyperthyroidism patients. After blood sampling, hyperthyroidism patients were treated with methimazole at a starting dose of 30 mg daily, and ophthalmopathy patients were treated with high-dose intravenous methylprednisolone. To identify TCR V-J signatures that set the groups apart, the researchers used a discovery cohort of 100 patients, made up of fewer than 50 with Graves' ophthalmopathy and about 60 with stable Graves' hyperthyroidism. The 75 to 100 discovery patients were randomly split 7:3 into training and test sets. An independent validation cohort of 18 to 20 hyperthyroidism patients and 17 patients who later progressed to ophthalmopathy tested prospective prediction of ophthalmopathy. According to the paper, TCR Vbeta CDR3 sequencing was carried out on around 140 peripheral blood samples, which came from approximately 41 ophthalmopathy, around 75 hyperthyroidism and about 17 progressor patients. The full study reports these points: Blood samples also contained most of the expanded thyroid clonotypes (frequency above 0.001), which suggests that blood repertoires may reflect thyroid immune responses. Sample size was not statistically predetermined, and blinding of investigators to group allocation was not performed. During validation, the model predicted progression to ophthalmopathy a median of about 5.9 months ahead of onset, with roughly 65% sensitivity and about 72% specificity. Ophthalmopathy was separated from stable hyperthyroidism by a 13 V-J signature model, with about 86% sensitivity and roughly 84% specificity obtained in cross-validation and 80%/75% obtained in testing.

Trimming takes 4 bases from V and 0 bases from J, and the germline ends sit 16 bases apart. From the germline V gene, CDR1 is SGDLS and CDR2 is YYNGEE. Reading from cysteine to phenylalanine, the CDR3 counts 17 amino acids. Only CDR3 DNA is held: 51 bases, read in frame from base 1. Hyperthyroidism patients were newly diagnosed, with disease duration under 2 months, and aged 18 to 65 years. The study excluded patients with uncontrolled infections, other autoimmune diseases, pregnancy or lactation. Clinical symptoms, serum thyroxine and TRAb, thyroid ultrasound, and orbital computed tomography formed the basis for the diagnoses. For progressor patients, blood was drawn at the first diagnosis of hyperthyroidism, before any ophthalmopathy symptoms had appeared. PBMCs were isolated from about 9.2 ml of fresh peripheral blood by Ficoll-Paque density gradient centrifugation. Progressor patients were first diagnosed with Graves' hyperthyroidism and then developed ophthalmopathy during follow-up. Total RNA was extracted using Trizol reagent, and RNA quality was assessed on an Agilent 2100 Bioanalyzer.

The TCR beta CDR3 regions were amplified from the RNA transcripts. For the first round of RT-PCR on the TCR CDR3, the HTBI primer set was used together with the Qiagen OneStep RT-PCR kit. Libraries were constructed in a second round of multiplex PCR, after which size selection and purification were performed. Sequencing of the libraries was done on an Illumina HiSeq2000 using paired-end 100 bp reads. Turning to the authors' computational methods: SOAPnuke was used to process the raw data, with reads discarded if the reads contained adapters or uncalled bases, had a mean Phred below 15, or lacked an exact constant-primer or identifier match. COPE v1.2.5 was used to merge high-quality paired reads, and clonotypes were defined as unique nucleotide sequences. Clonotypes were aligned to IMGT TRBV, TRBD and TRBJ reference segments using MiTCR v1.1. The analysis included only V-J combinations with a frequency above 0.0001, which together covered 99% to 99.2% of the repertoires. A TCS score was defined as the ratio between F50 (clonal expansion) and ExV (chaos), using BLOSUM62-based TCRdist between CDR3 peptides within each V-J. Welch's t-statistics and random forest reduced roughly 540 V-J features to about 13, which were used in a naive Bayes classifier (R e1071). TCRdb passed the public sequencing reads through fastp at Q25 and MiXCR, retaining productive beta sequences. When rows share a CDR3 protein, they turn into one entry using the most common DNA and genes. These V and J calls rely on TCRdb rather than the paper's analysis. The sample table contains fewer than 900,000 distinct CDR3 sequences; only one count was recorded for over 15% of them. Roughly a sixth of the sample is held by the ten biggest clonotypes.

For this clonotype: This receptor's antigen is unknown. Base quality data are lacking; no much larger clone is found one base away.

The chain employs TRBV9 and TRBJ2-2; the D gene identity is not certain. The sample was blood. The sequence was obtained from a woman between 45 and 65 years old with Graves' hyperthyroidism that later progressed to Graves' ophthalmopathy. The bases are TGTGCCAGCAGCCTTCAAGTAAGGTTCCCGAACACCGGGGAGCTGTTTTTT. It specifies CASSLQVRFPNTGELFF.